This note documents a single T cell receptor beta chain sequence. Its specificity is unknown. This sample is drawn from a study of shared clonotypes between healthy human individuals. Study-level findings and limits: In the sorted subsets, rarefaction showed sequencing was incomplete despite large depth. Larger estimated richness was generally seen in naive subsets than in memory subsets.

Original processing methods: There were no quality scores in the junction-only immunoSEQ sequences, so filtering differed. Generated by immunoSEQ multiplex PCR, the TCRdb table keeps only in-frame clones and is missing some. V and J calls and clone size are given by that table; D and trimming were obtained from the DNA. The table has 2,100,000 or so clones, more than 90% seen once. The CDR3 runs to 14 residues. V lost 3 bases, J lost 3 bases, and 9 bases lay in between. Germline loops: CDR1 LNHDA, CDR2 SQIVND (reference sequence). Donors were healthy HIV-negative adults without recent acute infections or vaccinations.

The receptor was isolated from a man in his late teens or twenties in good health. The sequenced sample consisted of naive CD4+ T cells sorted from blood. The subset was: CD45RA+ positively selected. The chain joins TRBV19 to TRBJ1-5, with unresolved D. CDR3 in amino acids: CASSIPFPNQPQHF. As DNA, the CDR3 is TGTGCCAGTAGTATTCCTTTTCCCAATCAGCCCCAGCATTTT.